The clone carrying this TCR beta chain was recorded a few times. A second PCR, run for roughly 7 to 11 cycles, used a sample-barcoded 5' primer plus a J-beta primer mix. MiXCR, run by TCRdb on the 5' RACE reads, gives a single entry per CDR3 protein. The sample lists roughly 680,000 distinct CDR3 sequences; around 20% were seen once. The data stem from a study of blood T cells in healthy people across ages. V was clipped by 6 bases and J by 6 bases; unmatched bases: 7. The germline gives CDR1 DFQATT, CDR2 SNEGSKA (reference sequence). The CDR3 is 13 residues long. This sequence joins TRBV20-1 and TRBJ2-7, with TRBD2 matching 11 bases. Sequencing was performed on blood. The TCR originated in a man between 70 and 80 years old in good health. CDR3 protein: CSATLAGAGEQYF. The CDR3 bases are TGCAGTGCCACACTAGCGGGAGCTGGCGAGCAGTACTTC.